Listed here are 16 T cell receptor beta chains from one sample, sequenced in a study of beta chain bispecific antibodies for T cell cancers. Their antigens remain unidentified. Expansion lasted 2 to 3 days, with either anti-CD3 antibody OKT3 or CD3/CD28 beads. From the 5' RACE reads, TCRdb called clonotypes with MiXCR, one entry per CDR3 protein. This table has about 20,000 distinct CDR3 sequences, under 3% appearing once. Study-wide points: In these mixed samples, most targeted TRBV reads derived from the leukemia cell line.

Sequenced input: healthy donor T cells cultured with leukemia cells. The source of these receptors is a human donor in good health. Some clones in this sample may be carry-over from other donors' samples.

This clonotype was counted ten times or more. This sequence joins TRBV5-1 and TRBJ2-7; TRBD1 aligns across 10 bases. This CDR3 has 13 residues. Trimming removed 9 bases from V and 5 bases from J; junction bases left unmatched: 8. Germline CDR1 and CDR2: SGHRS and YFSETQ. The CDR3 is CATSSTGGNEQYF. The CDR3 region has the DNA TGCGCCACCTCTTCGACAGGGGGCAACGAGCAGTACTTC.

This clonotype was detected only a few times. The chain employs TRBV7-8 and TRBJ2-3; 7 nucleotides match TRBD2. The germline V gene encodes CDR1 SGHVS and CDR2 FQNEAQ. The CDR3 sequence is 16 residues long. The junction had 13 bases not matched to a gene; V was cut back by 2 bases and J by 8 bases. This CDR3 reads CASSLNGRHNAVTQYF. The CDR3 DNA reads TGTGCCAGCAGCTTAAACGGGAGGCACAACGCCGTTACGCAGTATTTT.

This clonotype was detected ten times or more. The chain links TRBV7-9 to TRBJ1-3; D not resolved. The CDR3 is made up of 11 amino acids. Per the germline V gene, CDR1 is SEHNR and CDR2 is FQNEAQ (reference sequence). The V end was cut by 5 bases, the J end by 10 bases, with 9 bases between. The CDR3 sequence: CASSLYGTIYF. CDR3 nucleotides: TGTGCCAGCAGCCTCTACGGGACCATATATTTT.

This clonotype was seen at least ten times. The chain employs TRBV20-1 and TRBJ2-1, with TRBD2 identical over 8 bases. With 5 bases clipped from V and 0 bases from J, the junction kept 12 bases outside the gene matches. The CDR3 has 17 residues. In germline, CDR1 is DFQATT, CDR2 SNEGSKA (reference sequence). The CDR3 DNA reads TGCAGTGCTCCTGGCAGCGGGGGCCTTAGCTCCTACAATGAGCAGTTCTTC. Protein sequence: CSAPGSGGLSSYNEQFF.

This clonotype was seen at least ten times. The CDR3 is CAWGTTTYEQYF. The CDR3 DNA follows: TGTGCCTGGGGGACTACAACCTACGAGCAGTACTTC. The V and J genes are TRBV30 and TRBJ2-7, with TRBD2 matching 7 bases. The CDR3 spans 12 residues. Germline V CDR1 and CDR2: GTSNPN, SVGIG (reference sequence). V shed 5 bases, J shed 2 bases, and the junction held 3 bases outside the gene matches.

The V call is TRBV6-5, the J call TRBJ1-2; 9 positions agree with TRBD1. Germline loops: CDR1 MNHEY, CDR2 SVGAGI. This CDR3 is built from 14 residues. V shed 2 bases and J 6 bases; nucleotides not matched to a gene: 4. The CDR3 sequence: CASSYTGGGNGYTF. The CDR3 nucleotides read TGTGCCAGCAGTTACACAGGGGGCGGTAATGGCTACACCTTC.

This clonotype was seen repeatedly, ten times or more. The chain carries TRBV6-1 and TRBJ2-7, with 9 bases that match TRBD1. The V and J ends lost 3 bases and 9 bases, in that order; junction bases with no gene match: 15. The CDR3 runs to 16 residues. Germline CDR1 MNHNS, CDR2 SASEGT. The CDR3 region has the DNA TGTGCCAGCAGTGACCCTACAGGGGGCGCCCCCCTCGGGCAGTACTTC. Its translation: CASSDPTGGAPLGQYF.

The genes are TRBV13 and TRBJ2-5; 15 bases are a match to TRBD2. The V segment lost 4 bases and the J segment 2 bases; nucleotides outside the gene matches: 2. Germline CDR1 and CDR2: PRHDT and FYEKMQ (reference sequence). The CDR3 sequence is 16 residues long. The CDR3 loop is CASSSGLAGGQETQYF. In DNA form, the CDR3 reads TGTGCCAGCAGCTCCGGACTAGCGGGGGGGCAAGAGACCCAGTACTTC.

This clonotype was seen ten or more times. The V call is TRBV6-5, the J call TRBJ1-4, with no clear D. The germline gives CDR1 MNHEY, CDR2 SVGAGI. There are 13 residues in the CDR3. V was clipped by 2 bases and J by 5 bases, with 6 bases between them. CDR3 sequence (DNA): TGTGCCAGCAGTTACCGCCGAAATGAAAAACTGTTTTTT. Amino acids: CASSYRRNEKLFF.

The table lists this clonotype with many counts. The chain recombines TRBV27 with TRBJ2-7; 7 nucleotides agree with TRBD2. Germline V gene lookup returns CDR1 MNHEY and CDR2 SMNVEV (reference sequence). Trimming removed 8 bases from V and 2 bases from J; junction bases left unmatched: 9. This CDR3 is built from 14 residues. DNA for the CDR3: TGTGCCAGCGCCCCGGGGCTAGCGGCCTACGAGCAGTACTTC. This sequence encodes CASAPGLAAYEQYF.

This sequence joins TRBV19 and TRBJ2-3; D not resolved. CDR3 length equals 14 residues. V lost 5 bases and J 6 bases, leaving 15 bases between the germline ends. CDR1 and CDR2 from the germline V gene are LNHDA and SQIVND (reference sequence). The CDR3 here is CASSPPGARDTQYF. CDR3 in DNA: TGTGCCAGTAGTCCCCCGGGCGCACGGGATACGCAGTATTTT.

This clonotype was recorded at least ten times. The chain uses TRBV5-1 and TRBJ2-3, with TRBD1 identical over 7 bases. V lost 5 bases to trimming and J lost 4 bases; unmatched junction nucleotides: 7. This CDR3 is built from 14 residues. From germline, CDR1 is SGHRS and CDR2 YFSETQ. CDR3 in DNA: TGCGCCAGCAGTTCGGAAGGGGGCGCAGATACGCAGTATTTT. It codes for CASSSEGGADTQYF.

The table lists this clonotype with many counts. The J gene is TRBJ2-1, the V gene TRBV9, with TRBD2 matching over 8 bases. J was trimmed by 5 bases and V by 0 bases; bases with no gene match: 10. The CDR3 runs to 17 residues. Germline V gene sequence: CDR1 SGDLS, CDR2 YYNGEE. The DNA of the CDR3 is TGTGCCAGCAGCGTAGTTTCCAGCGGGGGAGCAAACAATGAGCAGTTCTTC. Its protein is CASSVVSSGGANNEQFF.

This clonotype occurred many times. The chain employs TRBV5-1 and TRBJ1-1; D is uncertain. V lost 0 bases to trimming and J lost 1 base, with 7 bases between them. CDR1 and CDR2 (germline): SGHRS, YFSETQ. The CDR3 has 14 residues. For the CDR3, the DNA is TGCGCCAGCAGCTTGGCCCCGGAGAACACTGAAGCTTTCTTT. Its protein product is CASSLAPENTEAFF. Variable domain in full (rest from reference TRBV5-1 and TRBJ1-1): KAGVTQTPRYLIKTRGQQVTLSCSPISGHRSVSWYQQTPGQGLQFLFEYFSETQRNKGNFPGRFSGRQFSNSRSEMNVSTLELGDSALYLCASSLAPENTEAFFGQGTRLTVV.

In this sample, this clonotype is medium-sized. The chain employs TRBV19 and TRBJ2-3; D unclear. The CDR3 spans 12 residues. The V end lost 10 bases, the J end lost 6 bases, and 14 bases lay between the germline ends. Germline values: CDR1 LNHDA, CDR2 SQIVND (reference sequence). CDR3 residues: CATSPTRDTQYF. The DNA for the CDR3 is TGTGCCACATCTCCGACGCGGGATACGCAGTATTTT.

This clonotype rates as medium-sized. The chain has TRBV11-2 and TRBJ2-3; 10 bases are shared with TRBD2. Germline assignment: CDR1 SGHAT and CDR2 FQNNGV. This CDR3 is built from 15 residues. V shed 5 bases, J shed 2 bases, and the junction held 4 bases outside the gene matches. CDR3 region: CASSGAGGITDTQYF. In nucleotides, the CDR3 is TGTGCCAGCAGCGGAGCGGGGGGGATCACAGATACGCAGTATTTT.